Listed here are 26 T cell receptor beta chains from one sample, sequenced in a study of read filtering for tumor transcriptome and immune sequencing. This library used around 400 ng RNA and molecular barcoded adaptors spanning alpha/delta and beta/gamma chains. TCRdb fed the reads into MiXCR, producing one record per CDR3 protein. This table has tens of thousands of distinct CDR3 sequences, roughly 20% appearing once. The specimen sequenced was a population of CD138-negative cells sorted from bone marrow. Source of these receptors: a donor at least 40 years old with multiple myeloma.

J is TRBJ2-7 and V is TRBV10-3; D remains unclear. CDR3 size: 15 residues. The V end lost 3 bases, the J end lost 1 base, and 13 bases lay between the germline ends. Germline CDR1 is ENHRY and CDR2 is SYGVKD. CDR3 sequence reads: CAISEQTIGSYEQYF. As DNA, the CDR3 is TGTGCCATCAGTGAACAGACCATAGGATCCTACGAGCAGTACTTC.

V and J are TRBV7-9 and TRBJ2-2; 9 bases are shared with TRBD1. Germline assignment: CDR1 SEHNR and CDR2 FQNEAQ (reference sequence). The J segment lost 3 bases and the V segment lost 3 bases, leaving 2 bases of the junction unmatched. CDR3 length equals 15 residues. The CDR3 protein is CASSFRTGDTGELFF. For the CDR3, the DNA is TGTGCCAGCAGCTTTAGGACAGGGGACACCGGGGAGCTGTTTTTT.

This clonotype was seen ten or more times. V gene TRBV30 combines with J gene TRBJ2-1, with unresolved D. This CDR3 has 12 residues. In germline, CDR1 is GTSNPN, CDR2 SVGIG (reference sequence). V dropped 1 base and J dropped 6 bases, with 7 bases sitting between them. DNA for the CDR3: TGTGCCTGGAGTGGACAACTCAATGAGCAGTTCTTC. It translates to CAWSGQLNEQFF.

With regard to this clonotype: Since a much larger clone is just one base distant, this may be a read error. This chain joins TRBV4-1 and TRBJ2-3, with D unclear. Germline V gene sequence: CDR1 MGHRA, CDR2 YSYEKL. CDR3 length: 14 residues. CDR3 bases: TGCTCCAGCAGCCCGATTCAGCGCACAGATACGCAGTATTTT. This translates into CSSSPIQRTDTQYF.

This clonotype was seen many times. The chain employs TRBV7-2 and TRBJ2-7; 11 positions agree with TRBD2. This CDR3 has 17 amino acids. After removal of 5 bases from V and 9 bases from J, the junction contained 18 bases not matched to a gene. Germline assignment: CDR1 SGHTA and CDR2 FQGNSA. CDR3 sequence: CASSASSQLAGVTGQYF. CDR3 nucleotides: TGTGCCAGCAGCGCATCCTCGCAACTAGCGGGAGTCACGGGGCAGTACTTC.

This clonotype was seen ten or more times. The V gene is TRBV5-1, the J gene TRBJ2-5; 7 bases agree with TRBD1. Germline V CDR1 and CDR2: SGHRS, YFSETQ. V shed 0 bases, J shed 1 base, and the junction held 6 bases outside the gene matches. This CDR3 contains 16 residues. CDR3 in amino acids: CASSLGGRQGQETQYF. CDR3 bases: TGCGCCAGCAGCTTGGGAGGAAGACAGGGCCAAGAGACCCAGTACTTC.

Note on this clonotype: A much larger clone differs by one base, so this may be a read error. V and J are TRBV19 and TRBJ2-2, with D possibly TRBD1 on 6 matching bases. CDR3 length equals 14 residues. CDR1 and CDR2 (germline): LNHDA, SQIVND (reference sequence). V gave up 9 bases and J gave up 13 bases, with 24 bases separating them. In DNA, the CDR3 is TGTGCCAGAGATCCGGGACCGGGACATGAAGGGCTGTTTTTT. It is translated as CARDPGPGHEGLFF. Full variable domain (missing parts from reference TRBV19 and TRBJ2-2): DGGITQSPKYLFRKEGQNVTLSCEQNLNHDAMYWYRQDPGQGLRLIYYSQIVNDFQKGDIAEGYSVSREKKESFPLTVTSAQKNPTAFYLCARDPGPGHEGLFFGEGSRLTVL.

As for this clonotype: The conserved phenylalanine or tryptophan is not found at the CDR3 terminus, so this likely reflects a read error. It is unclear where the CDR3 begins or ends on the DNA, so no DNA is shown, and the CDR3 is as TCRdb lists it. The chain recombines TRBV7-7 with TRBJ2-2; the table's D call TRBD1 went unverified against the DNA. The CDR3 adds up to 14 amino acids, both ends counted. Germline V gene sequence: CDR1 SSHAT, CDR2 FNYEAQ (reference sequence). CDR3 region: CASRRQGGTGELLC.

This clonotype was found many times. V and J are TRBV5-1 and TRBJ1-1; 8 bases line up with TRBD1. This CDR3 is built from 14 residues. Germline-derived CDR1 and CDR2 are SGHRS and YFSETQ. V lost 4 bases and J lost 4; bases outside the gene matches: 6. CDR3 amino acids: CASSATGVSTEAFF. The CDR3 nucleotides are TGCGCCAGCAGCGCGACAGGGGTGAGCACTGAAGCTTTCTTT.

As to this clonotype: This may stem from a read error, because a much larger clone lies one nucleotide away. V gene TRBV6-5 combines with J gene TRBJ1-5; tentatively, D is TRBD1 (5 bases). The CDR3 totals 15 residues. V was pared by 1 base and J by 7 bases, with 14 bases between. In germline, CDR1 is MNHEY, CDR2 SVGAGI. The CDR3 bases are TGTGCCAGCAGTTACTATGGAGGGGCGGGACAGCCCCAGCATTTT. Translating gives CASSYYGGAGQPQHF.

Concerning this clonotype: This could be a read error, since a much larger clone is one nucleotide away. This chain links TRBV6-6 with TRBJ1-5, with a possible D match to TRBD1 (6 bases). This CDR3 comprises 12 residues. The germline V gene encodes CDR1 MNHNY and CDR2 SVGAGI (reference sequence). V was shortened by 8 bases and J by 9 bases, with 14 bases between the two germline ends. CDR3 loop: CASSNGGRPQHF. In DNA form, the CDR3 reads TGTGCCAGCTCTAATGGGGGCCGGCCCCAGCATTTT.

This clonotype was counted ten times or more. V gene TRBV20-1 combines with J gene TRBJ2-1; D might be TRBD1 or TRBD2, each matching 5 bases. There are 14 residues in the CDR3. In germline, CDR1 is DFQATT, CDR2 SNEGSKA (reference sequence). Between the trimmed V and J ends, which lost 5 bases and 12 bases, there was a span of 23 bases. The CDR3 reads CSAGGREIPVRQFF. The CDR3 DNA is TGCAGTGCTGGGGGTCGGGAAATTCCTGTTCGGCAGTTCTTC.

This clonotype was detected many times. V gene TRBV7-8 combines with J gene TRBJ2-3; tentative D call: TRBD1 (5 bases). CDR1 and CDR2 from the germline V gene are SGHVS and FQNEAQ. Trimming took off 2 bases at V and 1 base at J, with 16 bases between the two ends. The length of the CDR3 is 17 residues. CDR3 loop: CASSLYRSLMGTDTQYF. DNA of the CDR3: TGTGCCAGCAGCTTATACAGGAGTCTCATGGGCACAGATACGCAGTATTTT.

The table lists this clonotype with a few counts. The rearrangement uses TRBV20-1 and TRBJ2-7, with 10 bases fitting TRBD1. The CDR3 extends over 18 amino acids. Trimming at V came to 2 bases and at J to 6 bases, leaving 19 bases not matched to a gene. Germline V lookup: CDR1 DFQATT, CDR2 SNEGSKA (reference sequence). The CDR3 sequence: CSARPPSESGTGDSEQYF. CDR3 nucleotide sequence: TGCAGTGCTAGACCTCCGTCGGAATCCGGGACAGGGGATAGCGAGCAGTACTTC.

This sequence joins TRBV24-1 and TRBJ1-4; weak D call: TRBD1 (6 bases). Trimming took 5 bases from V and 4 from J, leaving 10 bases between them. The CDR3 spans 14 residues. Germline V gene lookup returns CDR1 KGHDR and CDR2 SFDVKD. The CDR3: CATSAGQSNEKLFF. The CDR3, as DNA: TGTGCCACCAGTGCAGGACAGAGTAATGAAAAACTGTTTTTT.

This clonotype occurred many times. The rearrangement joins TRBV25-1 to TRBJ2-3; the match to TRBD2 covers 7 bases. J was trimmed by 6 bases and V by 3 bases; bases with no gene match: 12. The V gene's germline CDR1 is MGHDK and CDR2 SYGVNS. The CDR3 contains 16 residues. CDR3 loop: CASSDASRGFLDTQYF. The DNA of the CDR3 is TGTGCCAGCAGTGACGCTTCGCGGGGGTTCTTGGATACGCAGTATTTT.

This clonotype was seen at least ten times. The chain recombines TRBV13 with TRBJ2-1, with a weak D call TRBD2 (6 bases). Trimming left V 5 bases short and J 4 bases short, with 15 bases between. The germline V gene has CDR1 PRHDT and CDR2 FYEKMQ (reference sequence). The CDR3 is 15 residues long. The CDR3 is CASSVRRGTYNEQFF. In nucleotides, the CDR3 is TGTGCCAGCAGCGTCAGACGCGGGACTTACAATGAGCAGTTCTTC.

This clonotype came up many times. The CDR3 DNA sequence: TGTGCCAGCAGCCCCGCGAACACCGGGGAGCTGTTTTTT. Its translation is CASSPANTGELFF. The chain is built from TRBV14 and TRBJ2-2; the D is unclear. The germline CDR1 and CDR2 sequences are SGHDN and FVKESK. This CDR3 contains 13 residues. Trimming stripped 4 bases from V and 0 bases from J, with 3 bases between.

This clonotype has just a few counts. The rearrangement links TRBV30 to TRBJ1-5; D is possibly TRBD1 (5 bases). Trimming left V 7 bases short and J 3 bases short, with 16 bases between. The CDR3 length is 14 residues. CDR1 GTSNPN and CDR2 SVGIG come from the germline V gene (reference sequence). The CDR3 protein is CALTLGPYNQPQHF. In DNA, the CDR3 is TGTGCCTTGACGTTGGGGCCTTACAATCAGCCCCAGCATTTT.

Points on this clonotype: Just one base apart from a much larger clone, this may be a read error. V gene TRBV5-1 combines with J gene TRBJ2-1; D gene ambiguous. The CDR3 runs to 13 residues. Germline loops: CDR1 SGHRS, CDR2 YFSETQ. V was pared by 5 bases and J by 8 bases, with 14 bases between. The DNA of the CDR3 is TGCGCCAGCAGGCGCCCTAGGTACCATGAGCAGTTCTTC. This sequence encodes CASRRPRYHEQFF.

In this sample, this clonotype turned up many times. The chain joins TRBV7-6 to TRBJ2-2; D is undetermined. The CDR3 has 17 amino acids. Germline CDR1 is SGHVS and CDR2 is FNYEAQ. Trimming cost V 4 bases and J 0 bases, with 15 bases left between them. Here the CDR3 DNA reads TGTGCCAGCAGCTACGATCGTAGGACGACGAACACCGGGGAGCTGTTTTTT. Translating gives CASSYDRRTTNTGELFF.

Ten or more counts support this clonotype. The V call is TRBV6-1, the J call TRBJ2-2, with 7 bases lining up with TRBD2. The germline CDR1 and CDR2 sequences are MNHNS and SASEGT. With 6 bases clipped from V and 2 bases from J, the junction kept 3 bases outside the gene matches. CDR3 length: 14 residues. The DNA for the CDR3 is TGTGCCAGCAGGCTAGCGGAAAACACCGGGGAGCTGTTTTTT. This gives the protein CASRLAENTGELFF.

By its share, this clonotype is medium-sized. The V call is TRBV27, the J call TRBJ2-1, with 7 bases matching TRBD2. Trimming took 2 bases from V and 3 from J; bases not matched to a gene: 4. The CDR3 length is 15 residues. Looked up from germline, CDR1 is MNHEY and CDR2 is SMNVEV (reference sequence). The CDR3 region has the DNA TGTGCCAGCAGTTTACACGGGAGGTTCTACAATGAGCAGTTCTTC. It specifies CASSLHGRFYNEQFF.

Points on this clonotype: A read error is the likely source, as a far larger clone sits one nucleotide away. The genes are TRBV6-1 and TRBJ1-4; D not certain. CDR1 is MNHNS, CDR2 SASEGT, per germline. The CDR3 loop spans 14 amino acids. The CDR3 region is CASSYGQHNEKLLF. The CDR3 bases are TGTGCCAGCAGTTACGGGCAGCACAATGAAAAACTGCTTTTT.

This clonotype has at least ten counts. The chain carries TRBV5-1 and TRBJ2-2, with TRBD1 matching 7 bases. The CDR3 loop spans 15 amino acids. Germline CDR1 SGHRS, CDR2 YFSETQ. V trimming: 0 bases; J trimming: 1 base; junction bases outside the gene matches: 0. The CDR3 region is CASSLGQGNTGELFF. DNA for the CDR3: TGCGCCAGCAGCTTGGGACAGGGGAACACCGGGGAGCTGTTTTTT.

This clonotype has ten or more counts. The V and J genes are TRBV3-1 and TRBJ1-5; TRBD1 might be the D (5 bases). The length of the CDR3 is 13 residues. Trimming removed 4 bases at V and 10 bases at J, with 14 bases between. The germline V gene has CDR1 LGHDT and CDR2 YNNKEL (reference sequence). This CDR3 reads CASSPGGGLPQHF. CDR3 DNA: TGTGCCAGCAGCCCTGGGGGGGGTTTACCCCAGCATTTT. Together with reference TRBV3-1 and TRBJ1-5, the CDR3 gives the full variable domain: DTAVSQTPKYLVTQMGNDKSIKCEQNLGHDTMYWYKQDSKKFLKIMFSYNNKELIINETVPNRFSPKSPDKAHLNLHINSLELGDSAVYFCASSPGGGLPQHFGDGTRLSIL.